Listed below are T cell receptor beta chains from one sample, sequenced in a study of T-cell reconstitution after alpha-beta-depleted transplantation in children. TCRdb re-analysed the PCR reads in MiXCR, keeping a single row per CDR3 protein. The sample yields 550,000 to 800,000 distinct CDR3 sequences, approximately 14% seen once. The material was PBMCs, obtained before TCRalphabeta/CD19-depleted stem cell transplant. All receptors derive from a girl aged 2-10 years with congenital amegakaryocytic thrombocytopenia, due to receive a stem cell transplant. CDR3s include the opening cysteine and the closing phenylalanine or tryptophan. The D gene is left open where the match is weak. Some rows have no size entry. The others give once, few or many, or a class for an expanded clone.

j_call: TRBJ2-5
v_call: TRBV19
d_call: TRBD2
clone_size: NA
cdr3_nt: TGTGCCAGTAGTATAATCCTCCGGGAGCGGGAGGGACAAGAGACCCAGTACTTC
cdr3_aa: CASSIILREREGQETQYF

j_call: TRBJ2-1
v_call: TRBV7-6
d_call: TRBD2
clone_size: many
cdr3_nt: TGTGCCAGCACCTTCCCACTAGCGGGAGGGCCAAGCTCCTACAATGAGCAGTTCTTC
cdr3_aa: CASTFPLAGGPSSYNEQFF

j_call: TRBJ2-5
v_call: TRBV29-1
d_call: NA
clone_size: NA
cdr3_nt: TGCAGCGTTGGAAAAGACCAAGAGACCCAGTACTTC
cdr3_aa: CSVGKDQETQYF

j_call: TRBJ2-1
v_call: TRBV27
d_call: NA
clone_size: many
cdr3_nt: TGTGCCAGCGCTAGGTATCAGGAGCAGTTCTTC
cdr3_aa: CASARYQEQFF

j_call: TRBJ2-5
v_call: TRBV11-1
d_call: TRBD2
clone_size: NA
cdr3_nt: TGTGCCAGCAGCTTAATGGCTTGGGGACTAGCGAGCAAGGAGACCCAGTACTTC
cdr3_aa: CASSLMAWGLASKETQYF

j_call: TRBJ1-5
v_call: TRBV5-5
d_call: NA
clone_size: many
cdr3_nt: TGTGCCAGCAGCCAGGGGAGGGGCAATCAGCCCCAGCATTTT
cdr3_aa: CASSQGRGNQPQHF

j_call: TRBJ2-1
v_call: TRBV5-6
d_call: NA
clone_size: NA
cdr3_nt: TGTGCCAGCAGCCCCTGGAATAGCGGCTACAATGAGCAGTTCTTC
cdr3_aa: CASSPWNSGYNEQFF

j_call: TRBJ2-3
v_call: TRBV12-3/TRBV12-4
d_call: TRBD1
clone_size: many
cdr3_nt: TGTGCCAGCGGGACAGGACAGGGATCAGATACGCAGTATTTT
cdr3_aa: CASGTGQGSDTQYF

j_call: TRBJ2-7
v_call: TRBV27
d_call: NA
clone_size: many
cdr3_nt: TGTGCCAGCAGTTGGTCTAGGGCTGCCTACGAGCAGTACTTC
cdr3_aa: CASSWSRAAYEQYF

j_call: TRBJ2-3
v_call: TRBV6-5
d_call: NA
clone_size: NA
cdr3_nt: TGTGCCAGCAGTTACTTAGGGGTTAGGTTGACAGATACGCAGTATTTT
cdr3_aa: CASSYLGVRLTDTQYF

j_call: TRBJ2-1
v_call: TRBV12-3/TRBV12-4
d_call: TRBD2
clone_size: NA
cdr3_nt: TGTGCCAGCAGCCCTGAGGCGGGAGGCTATGAGCAGTTCTTC
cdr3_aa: CASSPEAGGYEQFF

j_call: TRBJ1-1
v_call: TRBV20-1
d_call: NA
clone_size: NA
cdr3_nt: TGCAGTGCTAGAGATCACGGGGGTGGAACTGAAGCTTTCTTT
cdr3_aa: CSARDHGGGTEAFF

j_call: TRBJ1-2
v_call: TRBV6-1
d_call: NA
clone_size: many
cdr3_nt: TGTGCCAGCAGCCCACGGAGGGAAGGAGGCTACACCTTC
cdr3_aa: CASSPRREGGYTF

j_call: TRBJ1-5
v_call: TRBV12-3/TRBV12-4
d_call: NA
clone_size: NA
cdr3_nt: TGTGCCAGCAGTCTTACCGTCGATCAGCCCCAGCATTTT
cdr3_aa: CASSLTVDQPQHF

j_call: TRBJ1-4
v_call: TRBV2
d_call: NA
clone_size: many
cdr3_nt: TGTGCCAGCAGTGTTAGTGAAAAACTGTTTTTT
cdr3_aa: CASSVSEKLFF

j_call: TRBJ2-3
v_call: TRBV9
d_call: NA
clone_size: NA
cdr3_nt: TGTGTCAGCAGCGTAGCTCCGACTTCTACTAGCACAGATACGCAGTATTTT
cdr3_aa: CVSSVAPTSTSTDTQYF

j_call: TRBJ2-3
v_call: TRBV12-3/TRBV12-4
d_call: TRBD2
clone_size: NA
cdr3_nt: TGTGCCAGCAGCCCCATAGCGGGAGCAGATACGCAGTATTTT
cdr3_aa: CASSPIAGADTQYF

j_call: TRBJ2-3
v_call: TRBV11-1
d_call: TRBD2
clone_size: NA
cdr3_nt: TGTGCCAGCAGCTTAGTTGAGGGAGGGCCAACAGATACGCAGTATTTT
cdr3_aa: CASSLVEGGPTDTQYF

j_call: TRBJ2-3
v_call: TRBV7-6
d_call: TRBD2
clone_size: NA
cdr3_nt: TGTGCCAGCAGCTTACGAGCGGGAGCACCCACAGATACGCAGTATTTT
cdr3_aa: CASSLRAGAPTDTQYF

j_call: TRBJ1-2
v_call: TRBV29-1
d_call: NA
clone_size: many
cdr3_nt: TGCAGCGTCGAGGCCCCCGGGGGCTATGGCTACACCTTC
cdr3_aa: CSVEAPGGYGYTF

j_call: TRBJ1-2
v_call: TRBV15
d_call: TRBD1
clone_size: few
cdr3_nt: TGTGCCACCAGCAGACCGCACAGGGGCTATGGCTACACCTTC
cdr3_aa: CATSRPHRGYGYTF

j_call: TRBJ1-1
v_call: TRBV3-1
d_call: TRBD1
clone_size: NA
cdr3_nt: TGTGCCAGCAGCCAACAAGGGGGCGGTTTTGCTGAAGCTTTCTTT
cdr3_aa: CASSQQGGGFAEAFF

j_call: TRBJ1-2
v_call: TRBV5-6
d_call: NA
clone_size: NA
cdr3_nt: TGTGCCAGCATCGGTAGACTGGGAACGGTCTACACCTTC
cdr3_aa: CASIGRLGTVYTF

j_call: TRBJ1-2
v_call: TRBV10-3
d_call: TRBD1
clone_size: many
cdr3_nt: TGTGCCACCAAGACAGGGAACTATGGCTACACCTTC
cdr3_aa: CATKTGNYGYTF

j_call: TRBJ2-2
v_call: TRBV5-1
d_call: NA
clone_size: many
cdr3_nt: TGCGCCAGCAGCTTGGATGGATCCCTGAACACCGGGGAGCTGTTTTTT
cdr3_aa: CASSLDGSLNTGELFF

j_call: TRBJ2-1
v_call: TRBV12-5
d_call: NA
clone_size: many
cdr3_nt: TGTGCTAGTGGTTTGGTACTTTCCCGCTGGGGAAATGAGCAGTTCTTC
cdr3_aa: CASGLVLSRWGNEQFF

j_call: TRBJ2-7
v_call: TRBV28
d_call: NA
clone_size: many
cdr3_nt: TGTGCCAGCAGTTCTATAAGCGGACTGAGCTCCTACGAGCAGTACTTC
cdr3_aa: CASSSISGLSSYEQYF

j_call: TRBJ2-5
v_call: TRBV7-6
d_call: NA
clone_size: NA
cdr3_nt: TGTGCCAGCAGCTTAGCAGTTTTACCAGAGACCCAGTACTTC
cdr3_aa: CASSLAVLPETQYF

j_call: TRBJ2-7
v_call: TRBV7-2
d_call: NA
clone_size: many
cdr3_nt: TGTGCCAGCAGCCCCGACAGTTTCTCCTACGAGCAGTACTTC
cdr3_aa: CASSPDSFSYEQYF

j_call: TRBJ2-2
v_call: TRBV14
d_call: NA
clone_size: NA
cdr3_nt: TGTGCCAGCAGCCTTCAAGCGGGTACCGGGGAGCTGTTTTTT
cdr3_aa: CASSLQAGTGELFF

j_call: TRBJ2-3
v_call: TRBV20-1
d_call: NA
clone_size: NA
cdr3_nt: TGCAGTGCTAGAGGATTCAACACAGATACGCAGTATTTT
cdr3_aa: CSARGFNTDTQYF

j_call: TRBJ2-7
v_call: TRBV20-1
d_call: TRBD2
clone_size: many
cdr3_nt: TGCAGTGCTACTGGGACTAGCGTCTACGAGCAGTACTTC
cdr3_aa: CSATGTSVYEQYF

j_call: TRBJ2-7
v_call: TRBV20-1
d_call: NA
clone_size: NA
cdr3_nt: TGCAGTGCTAGAGACATGGTCCCTCCTTTCTACGAGCAGTACTTC
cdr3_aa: CSARDMVPPFYEQYF

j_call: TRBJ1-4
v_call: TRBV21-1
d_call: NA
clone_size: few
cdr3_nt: TGTGCCAGCAGCAAAGCCCCAGGGCGACTTTCAACTAATGAAAAACTGTTTTTT
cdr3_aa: CASSKAPGRLSTNEKLFF

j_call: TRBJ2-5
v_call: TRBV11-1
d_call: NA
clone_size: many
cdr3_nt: TGTGCCAGCAGCTTGTCGTACCAAGAGACCCAGTACTTC
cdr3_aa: CASSLSYQETQYF

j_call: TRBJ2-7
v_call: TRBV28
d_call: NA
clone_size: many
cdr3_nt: TGTGCCAGCACCCTTAGCGGAACCTACGAGCAGTACTTC
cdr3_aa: CASTLSGTYEQYF

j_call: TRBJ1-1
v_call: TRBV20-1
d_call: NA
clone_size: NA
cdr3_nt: TGCAGTGCTAGAGGGACTCCGAACACTGAAGCTTTCTTT
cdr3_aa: CSARGTPNTEAFF

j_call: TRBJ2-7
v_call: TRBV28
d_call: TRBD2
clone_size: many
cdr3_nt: TGTGCCAGCAGTCCTATAGCGGGAGCCTACGAGCAGTACTTC
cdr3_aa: CASSPIAGAYEQYF

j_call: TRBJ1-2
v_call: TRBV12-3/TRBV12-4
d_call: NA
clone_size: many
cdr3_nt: TGTGCCAGCAGTTTAGGCGTCATCTCGCCCCATGGCTACACCTTC
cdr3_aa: CASSLGVISPHGYTF

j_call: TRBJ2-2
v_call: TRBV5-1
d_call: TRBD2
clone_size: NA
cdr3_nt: TGTGCCGGCAGCTCGACCCGGGAGGTCACCGGGGAGCTGTTTTTT
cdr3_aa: CAGSSTREVTGELFF

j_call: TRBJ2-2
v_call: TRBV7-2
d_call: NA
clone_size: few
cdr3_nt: TGTGCCAGCAGCTCGGCGGTAAACACCGGGGAGCTGTTTTTT
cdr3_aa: CASSSAVNTGELFF

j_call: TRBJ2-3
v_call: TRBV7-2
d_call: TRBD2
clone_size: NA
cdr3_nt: TGTGCCAGCAGCTCAAGCGGGGTGAGCACAGATACGCAGTATTTT
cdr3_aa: CASSSSGVSTDTQYF

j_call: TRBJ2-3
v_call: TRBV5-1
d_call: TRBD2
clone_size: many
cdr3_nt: TGCGCCAGCAGCCAAACCCAAGCGGGAGGCACAGATACGCAGTATTTT
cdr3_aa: CASSQTQAGGTDTQYF

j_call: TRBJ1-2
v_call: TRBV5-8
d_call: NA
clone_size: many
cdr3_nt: TGTGCCAGCATCCTAGACAGCGACTATGGCTACACCTTC
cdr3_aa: CASILDSDYGYTF

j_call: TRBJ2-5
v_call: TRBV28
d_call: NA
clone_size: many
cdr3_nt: TGTGCCAGCAGTTCAAATCCGGGAACCATGAACCAAGAGACCCAGTACTTC
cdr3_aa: CASSSNPGTMNQETQYF

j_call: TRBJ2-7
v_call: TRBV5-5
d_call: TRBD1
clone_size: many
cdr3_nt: TGTGCCAGCAGCGCAGGGACAGGTTGGGGCTACGAGCAGTACTTC
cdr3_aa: CASSAGTGWGYEQYF

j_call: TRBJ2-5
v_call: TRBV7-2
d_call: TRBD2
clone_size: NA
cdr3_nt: TGTGCCAGCAGCCCCCTAGGGAGCGGGAGAATAAAAGAGACCCAGTACTTC
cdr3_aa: CASSPLGSGRIKETQYF

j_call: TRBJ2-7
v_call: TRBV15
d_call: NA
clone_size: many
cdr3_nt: TGTGCCACCAGCAGGCGCCCACAGGGTATGGTGCAGTACTTC
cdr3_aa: CATSRRPQGMVQYF

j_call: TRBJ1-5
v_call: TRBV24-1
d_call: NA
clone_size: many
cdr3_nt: TGTGCCACCAGTGATTTACAGGCTGGATATCAGCCCCAGCATTTT
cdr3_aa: CATSDLQAGYQPQHF

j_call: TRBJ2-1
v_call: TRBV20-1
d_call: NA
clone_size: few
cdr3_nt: TGCAGTGCTACGGCGGACAGTCTCTACAATGAGCAGTTCTTC
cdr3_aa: CSATADSLYNEQFF